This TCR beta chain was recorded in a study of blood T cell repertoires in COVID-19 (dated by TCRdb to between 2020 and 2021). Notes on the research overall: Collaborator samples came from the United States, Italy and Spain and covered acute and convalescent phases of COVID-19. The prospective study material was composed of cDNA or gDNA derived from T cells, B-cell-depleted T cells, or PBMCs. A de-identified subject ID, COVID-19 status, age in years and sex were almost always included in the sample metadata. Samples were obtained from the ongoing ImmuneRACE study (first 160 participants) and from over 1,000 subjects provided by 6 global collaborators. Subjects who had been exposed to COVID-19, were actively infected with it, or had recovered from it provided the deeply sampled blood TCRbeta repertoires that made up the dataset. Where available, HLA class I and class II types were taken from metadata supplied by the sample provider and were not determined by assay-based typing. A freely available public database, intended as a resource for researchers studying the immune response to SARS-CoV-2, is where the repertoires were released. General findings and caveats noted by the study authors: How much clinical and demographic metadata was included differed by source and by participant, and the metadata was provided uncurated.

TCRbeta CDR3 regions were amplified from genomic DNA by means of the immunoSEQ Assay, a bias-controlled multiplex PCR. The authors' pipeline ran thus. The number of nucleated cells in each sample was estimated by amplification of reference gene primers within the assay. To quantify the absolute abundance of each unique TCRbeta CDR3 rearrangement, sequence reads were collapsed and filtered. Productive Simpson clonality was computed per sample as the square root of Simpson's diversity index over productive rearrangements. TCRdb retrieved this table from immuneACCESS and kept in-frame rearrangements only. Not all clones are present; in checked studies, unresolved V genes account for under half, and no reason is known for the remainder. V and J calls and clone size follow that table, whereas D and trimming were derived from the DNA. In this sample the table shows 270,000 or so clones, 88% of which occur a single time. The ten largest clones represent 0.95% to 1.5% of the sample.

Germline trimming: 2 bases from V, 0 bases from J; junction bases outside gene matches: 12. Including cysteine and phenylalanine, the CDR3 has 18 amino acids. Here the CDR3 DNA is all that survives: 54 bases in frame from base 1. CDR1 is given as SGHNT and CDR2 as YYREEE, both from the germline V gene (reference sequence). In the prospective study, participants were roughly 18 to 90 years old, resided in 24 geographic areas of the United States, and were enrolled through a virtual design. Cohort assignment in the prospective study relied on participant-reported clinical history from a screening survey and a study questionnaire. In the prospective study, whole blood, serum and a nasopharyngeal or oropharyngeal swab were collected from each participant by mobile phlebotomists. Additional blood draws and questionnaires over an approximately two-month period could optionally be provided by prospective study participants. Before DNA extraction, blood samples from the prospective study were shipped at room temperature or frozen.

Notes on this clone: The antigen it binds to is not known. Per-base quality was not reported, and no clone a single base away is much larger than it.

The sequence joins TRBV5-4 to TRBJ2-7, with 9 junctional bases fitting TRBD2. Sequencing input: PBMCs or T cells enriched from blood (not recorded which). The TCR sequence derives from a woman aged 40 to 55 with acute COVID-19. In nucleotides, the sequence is TGTGCCAGCAGCTTCGGACGAGCTAGCGGGACGAGCTCCTACGAGCAGTACTTC. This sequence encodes CASSFGRASGTSSYEQYF.